The T cell receptor beta chain described here comes from a study of Ad26.COV2.S vaccination and SARS-CoV-2 variants. In the study overall: Ad26.COV2.S, an intramuscular injection, was given once or twice 56 days apart. Study outcomes and limitations: Ad26.COV2.S recipients had broader spike-specific TCRs (P = 0.0014).

As for treatment: about 20 received Ad26.COV2.S at low or high dose, single or two shots; several received placebo; per-sample allocation not given. Sampling was performed 63 days after the first vaccine or placebo injection. The vaccine delivered Wuhan-strain SARS-CoV-2 spike through an Ad26 vector. As to this clone: Its antigen is not known.

Profiled with immunoSEQ multiplex PCR; TCRdb holds only in-frame clones, not every one. The table includes roughly 350,000 clones, about 87% detected once. V lost 3 bases to trimming and J lost 2 bases, with 10 bases between them. Germline V gene data show CDR1 as LNHNV and CDR2 as YYDKDF (reference sequence). The CDR3 sequence is 14 residues long. The clonotype originates from a person aged 18 to 65 who received the Ad26.COV2.S COVID-19 vaccine or a placebo. Material: peripheral blood, obtained in a trial of Ad26.COV2.S vaccine versus placebo. The chain combines TRBV15 with TRBJ1-1; D ambiguous. The CDR3 DNA is TGTGCCACCAGCAGCGACTACATTAACACTGAAGCTTTCTTT. Encoded protein: CATSSDYINTEAFF.